This T cell receptor (beta chain) was profiled in a study of a mutant IDH1 vaccine in newly diagnosed glioma. Study at large: The therapy given earlier, which was standard therapy, consisted of radiotherapy, temozolomide, or both, and most of the patients received both. Study observations and caveats: Changes in the top peripheral T cell clonotypes seemingly had no bearing on pseudoprogression.

Time point specified: baseline, week 1 (first vaccination visit). Treatment defined: pre-vaccination baseline after standard-of-care therapy. Each tumor in the donors was a new WHO grade 3 or 4 astrocytoma, IDH1-mutant and ATRX-lost. CDR1 and CDR2 from the germline V gene are SEHNR and FQNEAQ (reference sequence). The length of the CDR3 is 14 residues. V dropped 1 base and J dropped 1 base, with 7 bases sitting between them. Generated by immunoSEQ multiplex PCR, the TCRdb table keeps only in-frame clones and is missing some. The data show 45,000 to 65,000 clones, with roughly 80% seen just once and around 21% held by the top ten. As to this clone: Its specificity is unknown.

The V call is TRBV7-9, the J call TRBJ1-1, with unresolved D. This TCR came from a man aged 18 to 29 with glioma. The specimen was PBMCs, collected from a glioma patient treated with radiotherapy, temozolomide or both. The CDR3 DNA sequence: TGTGCCAGCAGCTTAGGAGGCGGGAACACTGAAGCTTTCTTT. Residues: CASSLGGGNTEAFF.